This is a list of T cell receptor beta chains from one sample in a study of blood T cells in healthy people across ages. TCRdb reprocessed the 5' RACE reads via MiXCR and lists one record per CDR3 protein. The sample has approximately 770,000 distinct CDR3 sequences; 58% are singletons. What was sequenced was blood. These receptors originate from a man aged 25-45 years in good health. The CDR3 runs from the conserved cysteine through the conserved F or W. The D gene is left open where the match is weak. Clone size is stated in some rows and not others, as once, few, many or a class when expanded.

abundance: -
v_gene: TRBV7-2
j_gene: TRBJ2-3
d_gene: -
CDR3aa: CASSLDPGPDTQYF
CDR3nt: TGTGCCAGCAGCTTAGACCCGGGACCAGATACGCAGTATTTT

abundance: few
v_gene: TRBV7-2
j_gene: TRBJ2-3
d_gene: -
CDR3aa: CASSLSPGFRDTQYF
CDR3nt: TGTGCCAGCAGCTTGTCCCCAGGCTTTCGGGATACGCAGTATTTT

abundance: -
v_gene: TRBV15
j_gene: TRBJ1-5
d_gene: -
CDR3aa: CATGTASGNNQPQHF
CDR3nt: TGTGCCACCGGCACCGCCAGCGGCAACAATCAGCCCCAGCATTTT

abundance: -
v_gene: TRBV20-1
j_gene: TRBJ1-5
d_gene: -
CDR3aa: CSAFTTGWGTYQPQHF
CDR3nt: TGCAGTGCTTTTACCACAGGATGGGGGACCTATCAGCCCCAGCATTTT

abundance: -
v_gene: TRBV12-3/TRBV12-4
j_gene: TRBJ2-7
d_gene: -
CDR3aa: CASREGAAGNEQYF
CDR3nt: TGTGCCAGCAGGGAGGGGGCGGCGGGCAATGAGCAGTACTTC

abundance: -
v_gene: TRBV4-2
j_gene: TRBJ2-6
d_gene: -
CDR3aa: CASSQESTSGANVLTF
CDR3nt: TGTGCCAGCAGCCAAGAGAGTACCTCTGGGGCCAACGTCCTGACTTTC

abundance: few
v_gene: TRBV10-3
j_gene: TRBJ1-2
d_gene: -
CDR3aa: CAISESRDINYGYTF
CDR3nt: TGTGCCATCAGTGAGTCGCGTGACATTAACTATGGCTACACCTTC

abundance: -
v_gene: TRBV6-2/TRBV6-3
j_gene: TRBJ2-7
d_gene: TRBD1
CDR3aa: CASSYGGQGVHEQYF
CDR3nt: TGTGCCAGCAGTTACGGGGGACAGGGAGTCCACGAGCAGTACTTC

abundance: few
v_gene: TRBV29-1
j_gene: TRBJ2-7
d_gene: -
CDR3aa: CSVTSFNYEQYF
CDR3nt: TGCAGCGTTACCAGCTTTAACTACGAGCAGTACTTC

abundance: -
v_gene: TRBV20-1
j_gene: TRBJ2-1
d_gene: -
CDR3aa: CSAIYGGSYNEQFF
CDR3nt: TGCAGTGCTATTTATGGAGGCTCCTACAATGAGCAGTTCTTC

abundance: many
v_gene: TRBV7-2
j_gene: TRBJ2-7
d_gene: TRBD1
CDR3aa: CASSPRSDRGQQYF
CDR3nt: TGTGCCAGCAGCCCCCGCAGCGATAGGGGGCAGCAGTACTTC

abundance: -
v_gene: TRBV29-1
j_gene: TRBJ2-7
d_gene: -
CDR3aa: CSVEEVGGIDEQYF
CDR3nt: TGCAGCGTTGAAGAGGTAGGGGGGATTGACGAGCAGTACTTC

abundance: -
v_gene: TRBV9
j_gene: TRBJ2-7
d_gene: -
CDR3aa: CASSVGYGYEQYF
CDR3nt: TGTGCCAGCAGCGTAGGTTACGGCTACGAGCAGTACTTC

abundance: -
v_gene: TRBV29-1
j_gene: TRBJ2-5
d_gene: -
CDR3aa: CSVAFTGSRETQYF
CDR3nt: TGCAGCGTTGCTTTCACAGGCTCCCGGGAGACCCAGTACTTC

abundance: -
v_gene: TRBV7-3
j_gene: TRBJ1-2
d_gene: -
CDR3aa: CASSPSGTENYGYTF
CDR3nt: TGTGCCAGCAGCCCGTCTGGAACGGAAAACTATGGCTACACCTTC

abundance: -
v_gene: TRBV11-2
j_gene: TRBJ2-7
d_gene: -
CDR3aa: CASSLTGSGRYF
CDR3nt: TGTGCCAGCAGCCTCACAGGGTCCGGACGGTACTTC

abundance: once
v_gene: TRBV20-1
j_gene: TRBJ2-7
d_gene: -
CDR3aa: CSATASEYEQYF
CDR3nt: TGCAGTGCTACGGCCTCAGAGTACGAGCAGTACTTC

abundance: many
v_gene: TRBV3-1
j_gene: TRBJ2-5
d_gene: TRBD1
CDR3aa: CASSPWTGVRETQYF
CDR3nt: TGTGCCAGCAGCCCGTGGACAGGGGTTAGGGAGACCCAGTACTTC

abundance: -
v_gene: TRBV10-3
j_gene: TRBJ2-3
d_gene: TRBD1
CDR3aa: CAISGDRGSDTQYF
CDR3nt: TGTGCCATCAGCGGTGACAGGGGATCAGATACGCAGTATTTT

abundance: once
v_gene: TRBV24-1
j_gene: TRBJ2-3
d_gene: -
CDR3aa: CATSDWGEDGTDTQYF
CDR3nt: TGTGCCACCAGTGATTGGGGAGAGGACGGCACAGATACGCAGTATTTT

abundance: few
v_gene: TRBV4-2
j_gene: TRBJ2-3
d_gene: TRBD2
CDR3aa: CASSQEVAGGSTDTQYF
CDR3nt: TGTGCCAGCAGCCAAGAGGTAGCGGGGGGAAGCACAGATACGCAGTATTTT

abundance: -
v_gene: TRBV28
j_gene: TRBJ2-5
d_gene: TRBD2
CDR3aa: CASSPLGTTQETQYF
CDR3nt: TGTGCCAGCAGCCCCCTCGGGACTACCCAAGAGACCCAGTACTTC

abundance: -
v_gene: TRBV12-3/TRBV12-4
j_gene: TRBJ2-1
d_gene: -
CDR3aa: CASSPYGGKGDEQFF
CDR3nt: TGTGCCAGCAGTCCATACGGGGGCAAAGGCGATGAGCAGTTCTTC

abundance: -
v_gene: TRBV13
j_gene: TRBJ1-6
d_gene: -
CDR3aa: CASSSWTQNSPLHF
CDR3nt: TGTGCCAGCAGCTCCTGGACCCAAAATTCACCCCTCCACTTT

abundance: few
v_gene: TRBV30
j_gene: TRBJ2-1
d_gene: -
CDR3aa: CAWSVGTGGEQFF
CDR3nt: TGTGCCTGGAGTGTTGGGACTGGGGGTGAGCAGTTCTTC

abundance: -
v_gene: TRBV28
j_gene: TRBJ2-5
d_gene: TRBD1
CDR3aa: CASSTQQGSYRDEQYF
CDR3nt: TGTGCCAGCAGTACGCAACAGGGGTCCTATAGAGATGAGCAGTACTTC

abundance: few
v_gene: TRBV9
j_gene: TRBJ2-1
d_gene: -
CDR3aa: CASSVGVGRNNEQFF
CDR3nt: TGTGCCAGCAGCGTGGGAGTGGGGAGGAACAATGAGCAGTTCTTC

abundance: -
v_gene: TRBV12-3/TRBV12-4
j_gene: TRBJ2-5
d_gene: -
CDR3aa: CASSLQIEETQYF
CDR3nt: TGTGCCAGCAGTTTACAGATTGAGGAGACCCAGTACTTC

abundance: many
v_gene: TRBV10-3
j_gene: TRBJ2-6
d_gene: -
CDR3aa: CATYSDSRANVLTF
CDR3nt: TGTGCCACCTACTCCGACAGCCGGGCCAACGTCCTGACTTTC

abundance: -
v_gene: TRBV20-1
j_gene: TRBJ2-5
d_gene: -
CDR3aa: CSHYLYQETQYF
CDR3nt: TGCAGCCACTACCTGTACCAAGAGACCCAGTACTTC

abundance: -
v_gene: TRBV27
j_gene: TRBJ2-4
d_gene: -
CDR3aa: CASSLWGTQSRQYF
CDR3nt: TGTGCCAGCAGTTTATGGGGGACACAAAGTCGGCAGTACTTC

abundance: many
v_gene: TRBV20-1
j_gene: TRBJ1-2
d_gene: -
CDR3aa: CSAPPGGAREYNGYTF
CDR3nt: TGCAGTGCCCCGCCGGGAGGGGCCCGGGAGTATAATGGCTACACCTTC

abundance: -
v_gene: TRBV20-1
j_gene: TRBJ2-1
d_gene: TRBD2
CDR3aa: CSASPTTYSGGTGEQFF
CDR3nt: TGCAGTGCTAGCCCCACCACCTATAGCGGGGGGACTGGAGAGCAGTTCTTC

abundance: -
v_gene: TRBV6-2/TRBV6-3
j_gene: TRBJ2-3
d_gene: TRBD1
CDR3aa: CASSPRDSTFGTDTQYF
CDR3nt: TGTGCCAGCAGTCCCCGGGACAGTACATTCGGCACAGATACGCAGTATTTT

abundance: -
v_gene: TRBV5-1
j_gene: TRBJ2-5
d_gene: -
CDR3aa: CASSVSGETVNEQYF
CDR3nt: TGCGCCAGCAGCGTTTCGGGGGAAACTGTTAATGAGCAGTACTTC